This paragraph reports one T cell receptor beta chain. Antigen: not known. This sample was taken from a study of Ad26.COV2.S vaccination and SARS-CoV-2 variants. Looking at the study overall: Into the muscle, Ad26.COV2.S was dosed once or twice, 56 days apart. Study-wide results and caveats: Substantial post-vaccination breadth of spike-specific CD8+ and CD4+ T cell responses was reported. Researchers cautioned that TCR breadth and depth analyses may have underestimated total T cell responses.

The CDR3 has 13 amino acids. The V end lost 1 base, the J end lost 9 bases, and 7 bases lay between the germline ends. Sample treatment: roughly 19 received Ad26.COV2.S at low or high dose, single or two shots; about 5 received placebo; per-sample allocation not given. Day 63 following the first vaccine or placebo injection was when the samples were taken. The vaccine antigen was prefusion-stabilized Wuhan SARS-CoV-2 spike. Clones were read by immunoSEQ multiplex PCR, and TCRdb kept only the in-frame ones, dropping some. In the table there are around 300,000 clones, about 89% of which are singletons.

The chain recombines TRBV12-3 or TRBV12-4 with TRBJ1-6; TRBD1 is a possible D gene (5 bases). The sequence derives from a person between 18 and 59 years old who received the Ad26.COV2.S COVID-19 vaccine or a placebo. The sample here was peripheral blood, taken in a trial of Ad26.COV2.S vaccine versus placebo. The CDR3 sequence: CASSLGGVSPLHF. DNA for the CDR3: TGTGCCAGCAGTTTAGGGGGGGTTTCACCCCTCCACTTT.